This T cell receptor beta chain was profiled in a study of OX40 agonist ivuxolimab in advanced cancers. As for the study more broadly: Ivuxolimab, which targeted the costimulatory receptor OX40 (CD134), was an agonistic, fully human IgG2 monoclonal antibody. Prior anti-PD-1, anti-PD-L1 or anti-CTLA-4 therapy was permitted, and checkpoint inhibitors had been received by under 50% of dose-escalation patients. The paper covers the monotherapy dose-escalation part of the phase I ivuxolimab trial, which included N ≈ 50 patients. Intravenous ivuxolimab was administered to patients every 2 weeks at six dose levels: 0.01, 0.1, 0.3, 1.5, 3 and 10 mg/kg. In the dose-escalation cohort, over 65% of patients were male, and the mean age was about 55 years, with a range of roughly 20 to 80. Three dose-escalation patients achieved partial responses, one with hepatocellular carcinoma and two with cutaneous melanoma. The point of sequencing TCRbeta in the periphery was to test whether ivuxolimab changed TCR sequence diversity and drove clonal T-cell expansion. Of the approximately 54 patients in dose escalation, around 19 had hepatocellular carcinoma, about 15 had melanoma, 9 had renal cell carcinoma and 9 had head and neck cancer. What the study reported, not specific to this receptor: The antigen specificity of the clonally expanded peripheral T cells was not determined. Clonal expansion of both CD4+ and CD8+ blood T cells was observed from baseline to week 6 at doses 0.1 to 3.0 mg/kg. Low levels of normalized T-cell clonal expansion were also seen in some patients who did not respond. In the 0.1-3.0 mg/kg groups, partial responders had among the lowest normalized peripheral clonal expansion, particularly in CD8+ T cells. After ivuxolimab, more expanded clones were found on average in CD8+ T cells than in CD4+ T cells.

On this clone: Its cognate antigen has yet to be identified. It has no much larger one-base neighbor in the sample; base qualities were not kept.

Genomic DNA was extracted from sorted cells for sequencing of the TCRbeta CDR3 region. TCRbeta CDR3 regions were sequenced using the immunoSEQ Assay. This immuneACCESS table, as held by TCRdb, lists in-frame sequences with V and J called but not all clones. Of the missing ones, under half trace to an unresolved V gene in checked studies; the others have no known cause. The sample includes approximately 28,000 clones, with roughly 83% observed a single time. The ten largest clonotypes hold roughly 19% of the sample. The trial excluded patients who had a history of autoimmune disease or were on systemic immunosuppression. In every dose cohort, peripheral blood was drawn for TCR sequencing at baseline, cycle 4 day 1, and cycle 7 day 1. The samples were taken from a phase I, first-in-human, multicenter, open-label dose-escalation trial of ivuxolimab. Adults with locally advanced or metastatic head and neck squamous cell, hepatocellular, melanoma or renal cell carcinoma were enrolled in the trial. Before TCR sequencing, CD4+ and CD8+ T cells were separately sorted from peripheral blood.

For this chain, trimming is 8 bases at the V end and 6 bases at the J end, and the number of junction bases without a gene match is 0. Including cysteine and phenylalanine, the CDR3 has 11 amino acids. Only the CDR3 DNA stays, 33 bases, in frame from base 1. For CDR1 and CDR2, the germline V gene (reference sequence) lists LNHDA and SQIVND. This chain joins TRBV19 to TRBJ2-7, and TRBD1 aligns with 11 junction nucleotides. This TCR derives from an adult with an advanced solid tumor such as melanoma, head and neck, liver or kidney cancer. The material was CD4+ or CD8+ T cells sorted from blood, obtained in a trial of the OX40 agonist ivuxolimab. In nucleotide form, the sequence is TGTGCCAGTGGGACAGGGGGCGAGCAGTACTTC. This yields the protein CASGTGGEQYF.